The T cell receptor (beta chain) described here comes from a study of a mutant IDH1 vaccine in newly diagnosed glioma. The sample's time point: week 47, end of study. Vaccination used 300 ug of mutant IDH1 20-mer peptide per dose, with topical imiquimod. This clone was detected only a few times. Its cognate antigen is unknown. Sequencing used immunoSEQ multiplex PCR; TCRdb keeps in-frame clones, though not all of them. The sample lists fewer than 85,000 clones, 70% to 90% seen once, with more than 5% in the top ten. Specimen: PBMCs, collected from a glioma patient whose treatment included an IDH1 peptide vaccine. The clonotype originates from a man aged 40-49 years with glioma.

The CDR3 DNA sequence: TGTGCCAGTAGTAGGGGGGTAGCTCTCAACTACAATGAGCAGTTCTTC. It translates to CASSRGVALNYNEQFF. The V and J genes are TRBV19 and TRBJ2-1, with a weak D call TRBD2 (6 bases). This CDR3 is 16 amino acids long. CDR1 is LNHDA and CDR2 is SQIVND in the germline V gene (reference sequence). Trimming shortened V by 4 bases and J by 3 bases, and 16 bases separated the two germline ends.